This T cell receptor (beta chain) was sequenced for a study of PD-1 blockade in mismatch repair-deficient tumors. In the study overall: Enrolled about 2013-2017, patients had progressing, pretreated mismatch repair-deficient cancers of about a dozen types. Whole-study results and caveats: Tumor-resident clones, often absent from pretreatment blood, expanded after pembrolizumab and then contracted.

Germline V CDR1 and CDR2: SEHNR, FQNEAQ (reference sequence). Deletions cut 3 bases from V and 2 bases from J, with 10 bases between. This CDR3 contains 14 residues. A few pembrolizumab responders had their TCRs sequenced. Profiled with immunoSEQ multiplex PCR; TCRdb holds only in-frame clones, not every one. The sample holds about 120,000 clones, about 83% seen once. As concerns this clone: Its antigen is unknown.

V and J are TRBV7-9 and TRBJ1-2; unclear D gene. This receptor was taken from an adult with mismatch repair-deficient cancer. The sequencing used peripheral blood, collected roughly 60 weeks after starting pembrolizumab. The DNA of the CDR3 is TGTGCCAGCAGCTTGAATGCCGGCAACTATGGCTACACCTTC. Translation: CASSLNAGNYGYTF.